This T cell receptor beta chain was sequenced in a study of blood T cell repertoires in COVID-19. The CDR3 is made up of 11 amino acids. CDR1 is SNHLY, CDR2 FYNNEI, per germline. Between the trimmed V and J ends, which lost 6 bases and 13 bases, there was a span of 10 bases. Measured with immunoSEQ multiplex PCR; TCRdb has only the in-frame clones, and not every one. The sample has around 310,000 clones; around 92% are singletons. The sequenced sample was PBMCs or T cells enriched from blood (not recorded which). The TCR sequence derives from a woman under 40 who had recovered from COVID-19. This chain links TRBV2 with TRBJ1-6; D call uncertain. CDR3 amino acids: CASSPPAPLHF. CDR3 sequence (DNA): TGTGCCAGCAGCCCGCCCGCGCCCCTCCACTTT.